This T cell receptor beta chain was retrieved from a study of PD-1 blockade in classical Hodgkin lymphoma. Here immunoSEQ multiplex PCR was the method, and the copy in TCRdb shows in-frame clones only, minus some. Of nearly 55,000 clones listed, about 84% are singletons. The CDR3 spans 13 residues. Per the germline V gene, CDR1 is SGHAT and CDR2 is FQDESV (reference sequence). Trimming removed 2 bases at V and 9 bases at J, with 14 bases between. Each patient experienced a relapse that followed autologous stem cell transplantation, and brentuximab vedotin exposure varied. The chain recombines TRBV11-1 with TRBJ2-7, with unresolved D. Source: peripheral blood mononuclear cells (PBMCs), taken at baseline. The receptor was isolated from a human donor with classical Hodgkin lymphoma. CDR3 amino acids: CASSLSQDLAQYF. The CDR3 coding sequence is TGTGCCAGCAGCTTAAGTCAGGACCTTGCGCAGTACTTC.